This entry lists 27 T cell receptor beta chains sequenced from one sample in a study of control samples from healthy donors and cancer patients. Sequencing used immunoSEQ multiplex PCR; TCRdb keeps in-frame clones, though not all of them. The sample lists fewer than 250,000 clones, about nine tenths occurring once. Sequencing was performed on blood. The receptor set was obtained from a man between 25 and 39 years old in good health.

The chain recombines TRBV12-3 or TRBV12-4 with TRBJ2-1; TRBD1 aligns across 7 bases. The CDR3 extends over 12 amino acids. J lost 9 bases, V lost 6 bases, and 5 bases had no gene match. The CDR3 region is CASSLTGLEQFF. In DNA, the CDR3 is TGTGCCAGCAGCCTGACAGGGCTTGAGCAGTTCTTC.

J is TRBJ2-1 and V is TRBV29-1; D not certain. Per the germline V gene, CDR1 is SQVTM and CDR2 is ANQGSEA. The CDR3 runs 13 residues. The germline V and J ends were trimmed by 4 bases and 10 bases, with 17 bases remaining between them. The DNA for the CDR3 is TGCAGCGTTGCCCATTCCTTAGGCGGAGAGCAGTTCTTC. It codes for CSVAHSLGGEQFF.

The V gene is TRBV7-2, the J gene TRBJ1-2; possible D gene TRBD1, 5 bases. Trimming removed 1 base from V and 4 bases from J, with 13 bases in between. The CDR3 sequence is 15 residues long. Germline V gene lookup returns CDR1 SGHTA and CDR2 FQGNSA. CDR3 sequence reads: CASSLGIGATYGYTF. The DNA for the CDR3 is TGTGCCAGCAGCTTAGGTATAGGGGCCACCTATGGCTACACCTTC.

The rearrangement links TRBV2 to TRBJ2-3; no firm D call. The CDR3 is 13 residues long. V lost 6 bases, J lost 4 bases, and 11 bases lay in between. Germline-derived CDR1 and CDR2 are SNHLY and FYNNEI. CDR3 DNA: TGTGCCAGCAGCGACGAGGTCGCAGATACGCAGTATTTT. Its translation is CASSDEVADTQYF.

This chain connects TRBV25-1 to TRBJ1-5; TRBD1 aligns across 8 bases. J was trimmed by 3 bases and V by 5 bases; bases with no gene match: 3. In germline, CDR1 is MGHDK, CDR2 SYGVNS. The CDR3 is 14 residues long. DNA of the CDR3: TGTGCCAGCAGTTTGACAGGGGACAATCAGCCCCAGCATTTT. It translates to CASSLTGDNQPQHF.

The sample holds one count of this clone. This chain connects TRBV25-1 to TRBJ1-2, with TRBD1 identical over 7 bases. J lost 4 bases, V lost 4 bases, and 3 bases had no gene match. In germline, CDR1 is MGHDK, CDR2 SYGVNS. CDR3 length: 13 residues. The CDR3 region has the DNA TGTGCCAGCAGTGTGGGACAGACCTATGGCTACACCTTC. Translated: CASSVGQTYGYTF.

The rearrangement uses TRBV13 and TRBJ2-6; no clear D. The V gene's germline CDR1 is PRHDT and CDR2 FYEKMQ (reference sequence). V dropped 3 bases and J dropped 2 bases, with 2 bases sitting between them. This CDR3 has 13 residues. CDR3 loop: CASSFAGANVLTF. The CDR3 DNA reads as TGTGCCAGCAGCTTCGCTGGGGCCAACGTCCTGACTTTC. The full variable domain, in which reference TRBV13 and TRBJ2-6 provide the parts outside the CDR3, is AAGVIQSPRHLIKEKRETATLKCYPIPRHDTVYWYQQGPGQDPQFLISFYEKMQSDKGSIPDRFSAQQFSDYHSELNMSSLELGDSALYFCASSFAGANVLTFGAGSRLTVL.

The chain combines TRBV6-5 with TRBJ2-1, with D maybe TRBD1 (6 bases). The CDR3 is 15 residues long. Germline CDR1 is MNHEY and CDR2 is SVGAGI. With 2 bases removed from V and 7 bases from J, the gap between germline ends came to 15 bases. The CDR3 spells CASSYRQGTRNEQFF. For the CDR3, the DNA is TGTGCCAGCAGTTACCGCCAGGGGACGCGGAATGAGCAGTTCTTC.

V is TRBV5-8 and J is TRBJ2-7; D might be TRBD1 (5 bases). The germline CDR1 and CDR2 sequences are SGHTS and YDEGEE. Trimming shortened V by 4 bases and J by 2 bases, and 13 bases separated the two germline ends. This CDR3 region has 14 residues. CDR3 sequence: CASSENRQPYEQYF. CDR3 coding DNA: TGTGCCAGCAGCGAGAACAGGCAACCCTACGAGCAGTACTTC.

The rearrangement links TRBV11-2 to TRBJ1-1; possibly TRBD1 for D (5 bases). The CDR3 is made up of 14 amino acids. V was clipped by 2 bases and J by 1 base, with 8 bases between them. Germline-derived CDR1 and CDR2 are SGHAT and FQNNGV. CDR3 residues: CASSLRQRNTEAFF. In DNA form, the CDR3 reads TGTGCCAGCAGCTTAAGACAGAGGAACACTGAAGCTTTCTTT.

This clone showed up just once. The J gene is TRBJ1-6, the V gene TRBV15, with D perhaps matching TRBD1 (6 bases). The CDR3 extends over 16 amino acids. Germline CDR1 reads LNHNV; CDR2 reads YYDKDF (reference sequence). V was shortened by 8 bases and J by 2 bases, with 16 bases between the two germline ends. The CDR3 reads CATQGQGGAYNSPLHF. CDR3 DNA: TGTGCCACCCAGGGGCAGGGAGGTGCCTATAATTCACCCCTCCACTTT.

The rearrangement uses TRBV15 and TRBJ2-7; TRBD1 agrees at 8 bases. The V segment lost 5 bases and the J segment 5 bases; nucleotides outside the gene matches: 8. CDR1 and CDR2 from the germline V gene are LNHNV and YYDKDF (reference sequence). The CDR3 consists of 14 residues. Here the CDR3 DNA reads TGTGCCACCAGCTTGGAACAGGGGGTGGACGAGCAGTACTTC. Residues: CATSLEQGVDEQYF.

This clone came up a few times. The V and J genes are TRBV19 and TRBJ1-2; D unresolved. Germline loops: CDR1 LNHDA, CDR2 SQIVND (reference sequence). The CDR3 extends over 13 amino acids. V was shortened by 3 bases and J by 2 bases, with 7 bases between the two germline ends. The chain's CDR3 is CASSMQVNYGYTF. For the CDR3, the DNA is TGTGCCAGTAGTATGCAGGTAAACTATGGCTACACCTTC.

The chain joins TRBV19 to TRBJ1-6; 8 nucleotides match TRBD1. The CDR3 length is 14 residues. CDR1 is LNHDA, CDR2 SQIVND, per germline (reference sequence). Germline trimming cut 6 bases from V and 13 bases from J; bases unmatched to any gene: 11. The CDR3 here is CASSLGTGGYPLHF. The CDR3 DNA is TGTGCCAGTAGCCTTGGGACAGGAGGGTACCCCCTCCACTTT.

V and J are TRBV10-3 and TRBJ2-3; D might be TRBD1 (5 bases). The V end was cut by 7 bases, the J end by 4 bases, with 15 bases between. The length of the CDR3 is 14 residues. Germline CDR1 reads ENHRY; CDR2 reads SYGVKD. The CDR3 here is CAITDSNAPDTQYF. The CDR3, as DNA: TGTGCCATCACCGACAGTAATGCCCCAGATACGCAGTATTTT.

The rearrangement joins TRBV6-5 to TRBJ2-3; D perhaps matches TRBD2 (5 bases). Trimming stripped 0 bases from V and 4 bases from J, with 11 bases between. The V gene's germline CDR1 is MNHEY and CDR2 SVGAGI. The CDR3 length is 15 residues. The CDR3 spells CASSYSSTGADTQYF. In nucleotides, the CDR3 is TGTGCCAGCAGTTACTCAAGCACCGGGGCAGATACGCAGTATTTT.

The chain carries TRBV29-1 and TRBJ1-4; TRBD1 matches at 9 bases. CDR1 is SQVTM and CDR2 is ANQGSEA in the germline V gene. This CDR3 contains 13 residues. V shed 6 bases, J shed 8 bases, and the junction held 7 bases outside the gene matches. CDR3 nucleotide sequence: TGCAGCGTCCGGGACAGGGAGAAGGAAAAACTGTTTTTT. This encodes CSVRDREKEKLFF.

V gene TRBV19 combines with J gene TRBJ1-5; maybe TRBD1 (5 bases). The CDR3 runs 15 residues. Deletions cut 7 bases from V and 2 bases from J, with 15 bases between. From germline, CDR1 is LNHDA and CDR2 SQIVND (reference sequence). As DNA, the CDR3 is TGTGCCAGTACCCTCTCCGGGGGACGCAATCAGCCCCAGCATTTT. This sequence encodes CASTLSGGRNQPQHF.

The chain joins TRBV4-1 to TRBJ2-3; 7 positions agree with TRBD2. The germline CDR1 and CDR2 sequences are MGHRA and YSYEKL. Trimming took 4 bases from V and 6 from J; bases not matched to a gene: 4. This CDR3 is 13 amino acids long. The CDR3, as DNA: TGCGCCAGCAGCCGGGGAGGGGTGGATACGCAGTATTTT. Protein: CASSRGGVDTQYF.

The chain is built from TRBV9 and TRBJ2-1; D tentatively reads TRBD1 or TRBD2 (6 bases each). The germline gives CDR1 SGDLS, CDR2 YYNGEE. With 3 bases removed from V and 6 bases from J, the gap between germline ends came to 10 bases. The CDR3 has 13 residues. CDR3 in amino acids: CASSGGASNEQFF. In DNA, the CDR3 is TGTGCCAGCAGCGGGGGGGCCAGCAATGAGCAGTTCTTC.

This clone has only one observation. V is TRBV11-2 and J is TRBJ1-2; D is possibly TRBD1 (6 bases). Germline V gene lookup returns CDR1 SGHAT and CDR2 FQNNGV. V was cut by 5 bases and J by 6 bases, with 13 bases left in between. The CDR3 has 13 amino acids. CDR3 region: CASSEGQINGYTF. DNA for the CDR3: TGTGCCAGCAGCGAAGGACAGATAAATGGCTACACCTTC.

The CDR3 DNA sequence: TGCGCCAGCCAGCTGGACAGCAATCAGCCCCAGCATTTT. Translated, it gives CASQLDSNQPQHF. The chain recombines TRBV5-1 with TRBJ1-5, with D unresolved. The CDR3 contains 13 residues. Deletions cut 7 bases from V and 1 base from J, with 9 bases between. Germline V CDR1 and CDR2: SGHRS, YFSETQ.

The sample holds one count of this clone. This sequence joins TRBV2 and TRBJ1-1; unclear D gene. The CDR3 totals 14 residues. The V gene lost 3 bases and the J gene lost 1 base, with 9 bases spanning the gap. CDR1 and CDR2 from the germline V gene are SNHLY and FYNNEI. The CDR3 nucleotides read TGTGCCAGCAGTGAGAGTCGGACGAACACTGAAGCTTTCTTT. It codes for CASSESRTNTEAFF.

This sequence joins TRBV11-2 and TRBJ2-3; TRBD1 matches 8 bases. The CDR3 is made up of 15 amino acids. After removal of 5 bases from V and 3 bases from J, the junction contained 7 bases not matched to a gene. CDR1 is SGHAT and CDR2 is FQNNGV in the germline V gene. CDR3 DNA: TGTGCCAGCAGCACCAGGACAGGGTTGACAGATACGCAGTATTTT. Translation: CASSTRTGLTDTQYF.

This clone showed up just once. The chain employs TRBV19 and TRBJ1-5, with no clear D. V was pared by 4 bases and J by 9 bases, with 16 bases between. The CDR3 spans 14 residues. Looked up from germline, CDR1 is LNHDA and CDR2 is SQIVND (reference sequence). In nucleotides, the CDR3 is TGTGCCAGTAGTAGTGCGCAGGCCTTTAGGCCCCAGCATTTT. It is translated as CASSSAQAFRPQHF.

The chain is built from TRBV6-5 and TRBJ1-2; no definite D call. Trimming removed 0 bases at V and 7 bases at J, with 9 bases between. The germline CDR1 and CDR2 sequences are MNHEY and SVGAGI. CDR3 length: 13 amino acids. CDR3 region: CASSYSSDGGYTF. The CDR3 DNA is TGTGCCAGCAGTTACTCTAGTGACGGTGGCTACACCTTC.

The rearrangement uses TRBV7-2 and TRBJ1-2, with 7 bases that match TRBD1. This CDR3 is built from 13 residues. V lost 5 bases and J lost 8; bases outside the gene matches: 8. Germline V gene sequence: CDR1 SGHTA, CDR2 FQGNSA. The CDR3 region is CASSLDRVEGYTF. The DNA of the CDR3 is TGTGCCAGCAGCCTCGACAGGGTGGAGGGCTACACCTTC.